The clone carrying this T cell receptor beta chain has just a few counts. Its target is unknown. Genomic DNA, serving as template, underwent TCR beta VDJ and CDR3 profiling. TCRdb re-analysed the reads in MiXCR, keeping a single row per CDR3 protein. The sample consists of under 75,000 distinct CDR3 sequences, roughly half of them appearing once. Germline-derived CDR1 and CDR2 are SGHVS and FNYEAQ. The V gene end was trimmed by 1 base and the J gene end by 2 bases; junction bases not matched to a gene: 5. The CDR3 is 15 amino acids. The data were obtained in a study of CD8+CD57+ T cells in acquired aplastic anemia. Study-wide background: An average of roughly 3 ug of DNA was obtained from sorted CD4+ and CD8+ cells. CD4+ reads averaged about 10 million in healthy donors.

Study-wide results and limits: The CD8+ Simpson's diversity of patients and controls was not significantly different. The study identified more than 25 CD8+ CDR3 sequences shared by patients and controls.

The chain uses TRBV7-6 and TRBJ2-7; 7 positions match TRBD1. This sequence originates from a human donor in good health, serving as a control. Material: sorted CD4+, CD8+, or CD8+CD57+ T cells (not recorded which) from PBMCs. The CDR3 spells CASSLDDRATYEQYF. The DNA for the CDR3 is TGTGCCAGCAGCTTAGACGACAGGGCAACCTACGAGCAGTACTTC.